A single sample gave rise to the 18 T cell receptor beta chains below, sequenced in a study of cytomegalovirus exposure and HLA in healthy donors. The PCR employed 60 Vbeta primers together with 13 Jbeta primers. TCRdb keeps only in-frame clones here, not all; method: immunoSEQ multiplex PCR. The profile shows 140,000 or so clones, over 80% of them singletons. The sequencing sample was made of PBMCs. The receptors stem from a male donor in good health and CMV-seronegative.

V is TRBV7-9 and J is TRBJ1-1; D is unresolved. The ends were cut back, 3 bases at V and 0 bases at J, with 8 bases in the middle. The CDR3 length is 14 residues. CDR1 is SEHNR, CDR2 FQNEAQ, per germline (reference sequence). This chain's CDR3 is CASSLNSLNTEAFF. DNA for the CDR3: TGTGCCAGCAGCTTGAACAGCTTGAACACTGAAGCTTTCTTT.

V gene TRBV27 combines with J gene TRBJ1-2, with D perhaps TRBD1 (6 bases). The CDR3 is made up of 13 amino acids. CDR1 and CDR2 from the germline V gene are MNHEY and SMNVEV (reference sequence). Deletions cut 2 bases from V and 3 bases from J, with 7 bases between. The DNA of the CDR3 is TGTGCCAGCAGTTTAAAGGGGGACTATGGCTACACCTTC. This translates into CASSLKGDYGYTF.

By sample fraction, this clone is medium-sized (0.01 to 0.1%). Other DNA sequences from this sample encode an identical CDR3 as well. The rearrangement links TRBV27 to TRBJ2-7, with D maybe TRBD2 (7 bases). Deletions cut 1 base from V and 2 bases from J, with 12 bases between. The CDR3 is 15 amino acids. The germline V gene has CDR1 MNHEY and CDR2 SMNVEV (reference sequence). The CDR3 DNA reads as TGTGCCAGCAGTTTATGGGGGGGGCCGGCCTACGAGCAGTACTTC. As protein: CASSLWGGPAYEQYF.

This chain connects TRBV7-3 to TRBJ1-1; 10 nucleotides line up with TRBD1. The CDR3 covers 13 residues. The germline CDR1 and CDR2 sequences are SGHTA and FQGTGA. Unmatched junction bases numbered 3, after V lost 0 bases and J lost 11 bases. CDR3 bases: TGTGCCAGCAGCTTAACCGACAGGGGGCACGCTTTCTTT. It encodes CASSLTDRGHAFF.

The rearrangement uses TRBV7-9 and TRBJ2-5; D may be TRBD1 (5 bases). V was pared by 3 bases and J by 5 bases, with 19 bases between. Germline lookup yields CDR1 SEHNR and CDR2 FQNEAQ (reference sequence). The CDR3 runs to 16 residues. For the CDR3, the DNA is TGTGCCAGCAGCTTGAGGCAGGACATACCCAGGGAGACCCAGTACTTC. It codes for CASSLRQDIPRETQYF. Using reference TRBV7-9 and TRBJ2-5 for the parts outside the CDR3, the full variable domain is DTGVSQNPRHKITKRGQNVTFRCDPISEHNRLYWYRQTLGQGPEFLTYFQNEAQLEKSRLLSDRFSAERPKGSFSTLEIQRTEQGDSAMYLCASSLRQDIPRETQYFGPGTRLLVL.

The rearrangement links TRBV10-3 to TRBJ2-5; 8 bases fit TRBD2. Germline V lookup: CDR1 ENHRY, CDR2 SYGVKD. There are 12 residues in the CDR3. V trimming: 8 bases; J trimming: 5 bases; junction bases outside the gene matches: 4. CDR3 in amino acids: CAIGPSGETQYF. In nucleotides, the CDR3 is TGTGCCATCGGTCCTAGCGGGGAGACCCAGTACTTC.

V gene TRBV13 combines with J gene TRBJ2-1; the match to TRBD1 covers 7 bases. The germline V gene has CDR1 PRHDT and CDR2 FYEKMQ (reference sequence). V was pared by 6 bases and J by 2 bases, with 1 base of the junction left unmatched. The CDR3 is 13 amino acids. CDR3 nucleotides: TGTGCCAGCAGGAGGGGGCCCTACAATGAGCAGTTCTTC. This encodes CASRRGPYNEQFF.

V gene TRBV5-6 combines with J gene TRBJ1-1, with a weak D call TRBD1 (6 bases). V was shortened by 1 base and J by 5 bases, with 24 bases between the two germline ends. Per germline, CDR1 SGHDT and CDR2 YYEEEE. The CDR3 has 18 residues. The CDR3 nucleotides read TGTGCCAGCAGCTTGAGTCGGACAGCCCACGATACCACTACTGAAGCTTTCTTT. As protein: CASSLSRTAHDTTTEAFF.

The chain combines TRBV7-3 with TRBJ2-2; D is uncertain. Germline CDR1 reads SGHTA; CDR2 reads FQGTGA. V gave up 5 bases and J gave up 5 bases, with 6 bases separating them. There are 12 residues in the CDR3. This CDR3 is CASSTRTGELFF. The CDR3 coding sequence is TGTGCCAGCAGCACCAGGACCGGGGAGCTGTTTTTT. The variable domain in full, with the rest retrieved from reference TRBV7-3 and TRBJ2-2, is GAGVSQTPSNKVTEKGKYVELRCDPISGHTALYWYRQSLGQGPEFLIYFQGTGAADDSGLPNDRFFAVRPEGSVSTLKIQRTERGDSAVYLCASSTRTGELFFGEGSRLTVL.

The chain uses TRBV6-5 and TRBJ1-2, with D perhaps TRBD1 (6 bases). This CDR3 contains 14 residues. Germline loops: CDR1 MNHEY, CDR2 SVGAGI. Trimming cost V 6 bases and J 8 bases, with 19 bases left between them. The CDR3 is CASRPGQTLGGYTF. In nucleotides, the CDR3 is TGTGCCAGCAGGCCTGGACAGACCCTAGGGGGCTACACCTTC.

In this sample, this clone turned up once. This chain uses TRBV27 with TRBJ2-5, with 8 bases identical to TRBD1. The closer fit of TRBJ2-7 to the DNA end suggests the J call may be wrong. Germline CDR1 MNHEY, CDR2 SMNVEV (reference sequence). The CDR3 is made up of 14 amino acids. For the CDR3, the DNA is TGTGCCAGCAGTTTAAATCAGGGGGCGTACGAGCAGTACTTC. This gives the protein CASSLNQGAYEQYF.

This clone has a single count. V is TRBV12-5 and J is TRBJ2-3; 9 bases fit TRBD2. Germline loops: CDR1 LGHNT, CDR2 FRNRAP. The CDR3 has 14 amino acids. V gave up 7 bases and J gave up 3 bases; unmatched junction bases: 5. CDR3 region: CASAAAGGTDTQYF. CDR3 nucleotides: TGTGCTAGTGCCGCAGCGGGGGGAACAGATACGCAGTATTTT.

This rearrangement joins TRBV25-1 to TRBJ2-7, with D possibly TRBD1 on 5 matching bases. CDR1 and CDR2 (germline): MGHDK, SYGVNS. Trimming shortened V by 4 bases and J by 5 bases, and 15 bases separated the two germline ends. The CDR3 has 14 amino acids. The CDR3 spells CASSAWDGANEQYF. DNA for the CDR3: TGTGCCAGCAGTGCGTGGGATGGGGCAAACGAGCAGTACTTC.

Only a few counts were recorded for this clone. J is TRBJ2-7 and V is TRBV11-3; 7 nucleotides line up with TRBD2. Germline V gene lookup returns CDR1 SGHNT and CDR2 YENEEA. The CDR3 loop spans 17 amino acids. The V and J ends lost 5 bases and 1 base, in that order; junction bases with no gene match: 14. The CDR3 DNA reads TGTGCCAGCAGCCTGGGTAAGGGAGGGTACACTTCCTACGAGCAGTACTTC. As protein: CASSLGKGGYTSYEQYF.

The chain carries TRBV15 and TRBJ2-5, with TRBD1 as a possible D gene (5 bases). The closer fit of TRBJ2-7 to the DNA end suggests the J call may be wrong. The V gene's germline CDR1 is LNHNV and CDR2 YYDKDF (reference sequence). The CDR3 is 14 residues long. In DNA form, the CDR3 reads TGTGCCACCAGCCCTCAAAGGGGCCCGTACGAGCAGTACTTC. Its protein is CATSPQRGPYEQYF.

V is TRBV6-5 and J is TRBJ1-2, with D maybe TRBD1 (6 bases). The V end was cut by 8 bases, the J end by 7 bases, with 23 bases between. Germline CDR1 MNHEY, CDR2 SVGAGI. This CDR3 has 15 residues. As DNA, the CDR3 is TGTGCCAGCCGTTCTGACAGGTTGTCTATAGGTGGCTACACCTTC. As protein: CASRSDRLSIGGYTF.

The V and J genes are TRBV5-1 and TRBJ1-1; 8 nucleotides line up with TRBD1. Germline V gives CDR1 SGHRS, CDR2 YFSETQ. CDR3 size: 13 residues. The V segment lost 5 bases and the J segment 5 bases; nucleotides outside the gene matches: 5. The CDR3 nucleotides are TGCGCCAGCAGGTCAGGGGGCAGTACTGAAGCTTTCTTT. It encodes CASRSGGSTEAFF.

This chain uses TRBV5-1 with TRBJ1-1; 7 positions match TRBD1. The ends lost 0 bases at V and 5 bases at J; junction bases unmatched: 7. Germline-derived CDR1 and CDR2 are SGHRS and YFSETQ. The CDR3 has 15 amino acids. CDR3 in DNA: TGCGCCAGCAGCTTGGATCCCGGGACAGATACTGAAGCTTTCTTT. Its translation: CASSLDPGTDTEAFF.